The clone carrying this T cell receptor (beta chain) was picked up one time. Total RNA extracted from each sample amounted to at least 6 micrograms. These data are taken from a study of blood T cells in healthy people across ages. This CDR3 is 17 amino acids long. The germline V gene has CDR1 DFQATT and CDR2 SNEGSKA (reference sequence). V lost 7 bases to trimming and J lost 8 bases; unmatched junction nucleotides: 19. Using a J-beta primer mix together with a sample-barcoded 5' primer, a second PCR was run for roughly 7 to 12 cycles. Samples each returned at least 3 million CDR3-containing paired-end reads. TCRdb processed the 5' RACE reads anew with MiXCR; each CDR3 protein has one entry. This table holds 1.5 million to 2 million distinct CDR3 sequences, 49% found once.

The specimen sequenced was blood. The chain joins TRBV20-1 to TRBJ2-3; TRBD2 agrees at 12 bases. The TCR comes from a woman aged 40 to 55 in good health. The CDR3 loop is CSDINNKGTSGWSTQYF. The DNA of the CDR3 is TGCAGTGACATAAACAATAAAGGGACTAGCGGGTGGTCTACGCAGTATTTT.